One T cell receptor beta chain is described in this entry. What it binds is unknown. This entry is derived from a study of T cell responses to AZD1222 COVID-19 vaccine. Study background: Combined were second doses at about 4 or about 12 weeks. Regarding the study as a whole: Spike-specific TCRs gained breadth and depth after people received two AZD1222 doses. Seropositive AZD1222 recipients at baseline numbered only five or six. Scientists sampled the repertoires only once the peak T cell response had passed.

Measured with immunoSEQ multiplex PCR; TCRdb has only the in-frame clones, and not every one. The repertoire holds 90,000 to 110,000 clones, about 85% seen once, with about 5.2% in the top ten. The V and J ends lost 6 bases and 2 bases, in that order; junction bases with no gene match: 10. The CDR3 is 15 residues long. Looked up from germline, CDR1 is SGHDN and CDR2 is FVKESK. The V gene is TRBV14, the J gene TRBJ2-7; 7 bases fit TRBD1. This clonotype was obtained from an adult in good health. The sample in question was peripheral blood, obtained on day 0 of AZD1222 vaccination. CDR3 nucleotides: TGTGCCAGCAGGCTCACTGGGACAGCGGCCTACGAGCAGTACTTC. It is translated as CASRLTGTAAYEQYF.